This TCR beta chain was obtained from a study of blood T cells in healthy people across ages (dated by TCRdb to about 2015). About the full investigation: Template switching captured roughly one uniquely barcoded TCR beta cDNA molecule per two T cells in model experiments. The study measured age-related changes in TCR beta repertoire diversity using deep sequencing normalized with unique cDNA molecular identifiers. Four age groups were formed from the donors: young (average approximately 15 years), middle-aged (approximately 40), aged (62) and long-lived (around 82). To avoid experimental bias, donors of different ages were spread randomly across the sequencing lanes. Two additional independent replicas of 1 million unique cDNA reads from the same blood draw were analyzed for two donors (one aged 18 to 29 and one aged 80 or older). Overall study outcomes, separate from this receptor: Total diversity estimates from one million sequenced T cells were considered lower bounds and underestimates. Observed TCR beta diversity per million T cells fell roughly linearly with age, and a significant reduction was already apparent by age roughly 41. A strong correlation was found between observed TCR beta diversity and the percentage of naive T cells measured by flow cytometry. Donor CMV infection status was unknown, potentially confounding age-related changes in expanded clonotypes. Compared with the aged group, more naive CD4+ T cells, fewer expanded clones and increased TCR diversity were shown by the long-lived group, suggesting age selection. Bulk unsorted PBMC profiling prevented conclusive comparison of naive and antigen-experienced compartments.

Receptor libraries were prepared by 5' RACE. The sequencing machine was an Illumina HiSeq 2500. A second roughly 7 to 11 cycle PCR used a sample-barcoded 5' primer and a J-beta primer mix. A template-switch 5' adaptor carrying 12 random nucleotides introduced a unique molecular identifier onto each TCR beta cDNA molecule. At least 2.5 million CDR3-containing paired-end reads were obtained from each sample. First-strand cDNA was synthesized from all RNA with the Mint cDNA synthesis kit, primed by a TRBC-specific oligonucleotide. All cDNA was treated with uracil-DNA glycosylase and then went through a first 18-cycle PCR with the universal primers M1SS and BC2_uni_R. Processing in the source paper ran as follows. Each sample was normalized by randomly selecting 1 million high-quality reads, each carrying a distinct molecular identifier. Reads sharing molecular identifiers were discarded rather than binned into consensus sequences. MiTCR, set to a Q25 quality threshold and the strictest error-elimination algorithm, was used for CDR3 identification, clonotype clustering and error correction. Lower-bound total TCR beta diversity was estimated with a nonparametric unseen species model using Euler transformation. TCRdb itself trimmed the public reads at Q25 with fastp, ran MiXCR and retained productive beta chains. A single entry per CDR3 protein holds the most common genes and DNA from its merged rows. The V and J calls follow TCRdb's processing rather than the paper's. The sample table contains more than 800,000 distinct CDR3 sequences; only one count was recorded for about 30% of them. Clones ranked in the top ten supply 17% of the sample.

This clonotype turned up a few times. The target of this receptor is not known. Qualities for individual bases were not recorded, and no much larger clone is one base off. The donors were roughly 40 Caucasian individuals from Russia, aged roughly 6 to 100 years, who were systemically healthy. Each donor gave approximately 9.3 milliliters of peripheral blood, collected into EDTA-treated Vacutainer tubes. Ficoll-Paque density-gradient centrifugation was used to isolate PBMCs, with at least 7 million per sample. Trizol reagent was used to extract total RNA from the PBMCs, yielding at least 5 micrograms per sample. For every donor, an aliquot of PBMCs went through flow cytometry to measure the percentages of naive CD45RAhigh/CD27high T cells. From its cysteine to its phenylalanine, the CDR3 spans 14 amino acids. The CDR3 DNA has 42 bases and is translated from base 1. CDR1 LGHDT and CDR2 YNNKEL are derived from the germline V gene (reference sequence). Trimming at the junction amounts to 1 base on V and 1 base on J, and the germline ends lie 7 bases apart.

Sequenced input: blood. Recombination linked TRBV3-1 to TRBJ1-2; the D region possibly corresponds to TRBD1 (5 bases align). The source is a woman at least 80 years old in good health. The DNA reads TGTGCCAGCAGCCAAGGACAGAGTAACTATGGCTACACCTTC. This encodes CASSQGQSNYGYTF. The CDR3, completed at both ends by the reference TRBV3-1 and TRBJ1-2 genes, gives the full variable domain DTAVSQTPKYLVTQMGNDKSIKCEQNLGHDTMYWYKQDSKKFLKIMFSYNNKELIINETVPNRFSPKSPDKAHLNLHINSLELGDSAVYFCASSQGQSNYGYTFGSGTRLTVV.